This T cell receptor beta chain was documented in a study of control samples from healthy donors and cancer patients. Germline V gives CDR1 MNHNY, CDR2 SVGAGI (reference sequence). This CDR3 contains 16 residues. V dropped 5 bases and J dropped 6; count of bases not matched to a gene: 13. Profiling relied on immunoSEQ multiplex PCR, and the TCRdb table lists in-frame clones only, not all of them. The sample yields under 110,000 clones, about 89% seen once. The sample taken for sequencing was blood. The genes are TRBV6-6 and TRBJ2-3; TRBD2 matches at 8 bases. This TCR came from a young man in good health. Written as DNA, the CDR3 is TGTGCCAGCAGTCCCCCGGGACTAGAAACAACGGATACGCAGTATTTT. Translation: CASSPPGLETTDTQYF.